The following is a T cell receptor beta chain sequence with its context. Its antigen remains unknown. This sample was included in a study of OX40 agonist ivuxolimab in advanced cancers. In the study overall: Ivuxolimab, which is an agonistic anti-OX40 (CD134) antibody, was administered to the patients. Study-level points and caveats: Dosing at 0.1 to 3.0 mg/kg was accompanied by clonal expansion of CD4+ and CD8+ blood T cells by week 6. Some of the lowest clonal expansion was seen in partial responders at 0.1-3.0 mg/kg. The work left the antigen specificity of expanded peripheral T cells undetermined.

Data came from immunoSEQ multiplex PCR; TCRdb stores just in-frame clones and leaves some out. The sample has approximately 59,000 clones; 75% to 90% are singletons. The sequence was collected from an adult with an advanced solid tumor such as melanoma, head and neck, liver or kidney cancer. Sequencing used CD4+ or CD8+ T cells sorted from blood, obtained in a trial of the OX40 agonist ivuxolimab.

The CDR3 spells CASTGTGGYNEQFF. The CDR3, as DNA: TGTGCCAGCACAGGGACAGGGGGCTACAATGAGCAGTTCTTC. V gene TRBV27 combines with J gene TRBJ2-1, with 11 bases matching TRBD1. The CDR3 sequence is 14 residues long. After removal of 7 bases from V and 3 bases from J, the junction contained 2 bases not matched to a gene. The germline CDR1 and CDR2 sequences are MNHEY and SMNVEV (reference sequence).